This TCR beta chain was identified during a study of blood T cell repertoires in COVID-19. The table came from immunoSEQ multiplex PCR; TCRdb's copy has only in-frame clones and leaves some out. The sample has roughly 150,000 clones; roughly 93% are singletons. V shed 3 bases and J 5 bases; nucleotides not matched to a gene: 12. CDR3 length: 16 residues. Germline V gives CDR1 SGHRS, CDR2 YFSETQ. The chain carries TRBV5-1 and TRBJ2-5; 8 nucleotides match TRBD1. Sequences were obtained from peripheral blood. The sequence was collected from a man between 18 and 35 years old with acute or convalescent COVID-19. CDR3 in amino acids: CASSSSGQGAEETQYF. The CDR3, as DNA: TGCGCCAGCAGCTCCTCCGGGCAGGGGGCGGAGGAGACCCAGTACTTC.